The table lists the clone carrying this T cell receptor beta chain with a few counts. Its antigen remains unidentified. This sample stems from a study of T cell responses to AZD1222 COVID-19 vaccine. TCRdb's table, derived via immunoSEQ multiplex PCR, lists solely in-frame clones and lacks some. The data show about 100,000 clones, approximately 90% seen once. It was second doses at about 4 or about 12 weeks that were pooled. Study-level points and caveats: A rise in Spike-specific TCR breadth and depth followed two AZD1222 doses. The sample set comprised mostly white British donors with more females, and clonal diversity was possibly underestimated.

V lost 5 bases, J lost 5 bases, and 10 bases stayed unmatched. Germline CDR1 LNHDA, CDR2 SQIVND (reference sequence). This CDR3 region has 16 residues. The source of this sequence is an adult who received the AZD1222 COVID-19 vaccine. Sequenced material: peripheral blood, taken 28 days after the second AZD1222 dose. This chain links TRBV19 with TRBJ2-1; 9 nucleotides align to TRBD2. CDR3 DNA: TGTGCCAGTAGTGGGGGGACTAGCCGACTTCACAATGAGCAGTTCTTC. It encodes CASSGGTSRLHNEQFF.